This TCR beta chain was found in a study of T-cell reconstitution after alpha-beta-depleted transplantation in children. Germline V gene data show CDR1 as SGHRS and CDR2 as YFSETQ. V shed 4 bases and J 0 bases; nucleotides not matched to a gene: 10. The CDR3 loop spans 16 amino acids. This clonotype was found many times. Unique molecular identifiers featured in how the TCRbeta library was prepared. TCRdb re-derived calls from the PCR reads in MiXCR, one entry per CDR3 protein. The data hold over 550,000 distinct CDR3 sequences, with about 10% observed a single time. The sequence was collected from a human donor who donated a stem cell graft to a child with acute myeloid leukemia. This chain joins TRBV5-1 and TRBJ2-7, with 7 bases identical to TRBD2. The sample here was PBMCs from the stem cell graft donor, taken from the stem cell graft. The DNA for the CDR3 is TGCGCCAGCAGCCCACATGCGGGAGCCGACTCCTACGAGCAGTACTTC. Amino acids: CASSPHAGADSYEQYF.